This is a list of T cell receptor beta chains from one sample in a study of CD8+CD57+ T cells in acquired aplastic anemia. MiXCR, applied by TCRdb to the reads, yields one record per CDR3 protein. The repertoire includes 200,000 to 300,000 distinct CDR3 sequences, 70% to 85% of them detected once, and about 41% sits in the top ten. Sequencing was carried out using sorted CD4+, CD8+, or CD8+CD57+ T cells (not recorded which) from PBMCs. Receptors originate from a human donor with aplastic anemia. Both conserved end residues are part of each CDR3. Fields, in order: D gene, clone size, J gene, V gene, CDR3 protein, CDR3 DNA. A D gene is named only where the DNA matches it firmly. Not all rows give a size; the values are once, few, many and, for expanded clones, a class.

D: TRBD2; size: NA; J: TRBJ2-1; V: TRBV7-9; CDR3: CASSLQRSGGIFEQFF; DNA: TGTGCCAGCAGCTTACAAAGAAGCGGGGGGATCTTTGAGCAGTTCTTC
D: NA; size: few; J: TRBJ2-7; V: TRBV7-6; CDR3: CASTLRRVPSGANF; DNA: TGTGCCAGCACCCTAAGGAGGGTCCCCTCTGGGGCCAACTTC
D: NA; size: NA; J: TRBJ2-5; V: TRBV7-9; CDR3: CVSSESPYGQYSGYF; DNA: TGTGTCAGCAGCGAGAGCCCATACGGGCAGTACTCCGGGTACTTC
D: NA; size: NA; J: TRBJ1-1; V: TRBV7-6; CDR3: CASSPVTRPNTEAFF; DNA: TGTGCCAGCAGCCCTGTGACGAGGCCGAACACTGAAGCTTTCTTT
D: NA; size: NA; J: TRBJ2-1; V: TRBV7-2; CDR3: CASSLTGGPYNQQFF; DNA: TGTGCCAGTAGCCTAACGGGCGGGCCTTACAATCAGCAGTTCTTC
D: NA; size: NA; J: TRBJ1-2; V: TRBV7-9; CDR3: CASSFLAGATLTHF; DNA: TGTGCCAGCAGCTTCCTTGCGGGAGCGACCTTAACGCACTTC
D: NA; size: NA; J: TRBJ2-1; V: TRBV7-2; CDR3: CASRPPRGHESGIQFF; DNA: TGTGCCAGCAGACCTCCCCGGGGACACGAGAGCGGCATACAGTTCTTC
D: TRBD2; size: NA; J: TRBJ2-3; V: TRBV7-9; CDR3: CASSLERSGDSDEF; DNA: TGTGCCAGCAGCTTAGAAAGAAGCGGGGATAGCGATGAGTTT
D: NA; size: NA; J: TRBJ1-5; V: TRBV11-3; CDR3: CASSPQGGQYSNQPQHF; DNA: TGTGCCAGCAGCCCACAAGGAGGACAGTATAGCAATCAGCCCCAGCATTTT
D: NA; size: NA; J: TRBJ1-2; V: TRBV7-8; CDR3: CASSLAGGAVAHYYTF; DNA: TGTGCCAGCAGCTTAGCGGGAGGGGCCGTTGCGCATTACTACACCTTC
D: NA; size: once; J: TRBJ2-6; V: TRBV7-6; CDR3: CASSSARGYWALLLTF; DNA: TGTGCCAGCAGCTCGGCGAGGGGCTATTGGGCCCTCCTCCTGACTTTC
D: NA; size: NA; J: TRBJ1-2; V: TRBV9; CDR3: CASGVAGGVQYFGAF; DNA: NA
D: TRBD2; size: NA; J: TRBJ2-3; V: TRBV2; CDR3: CASGASGNTGELYF; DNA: TGTGCCAGCGGGGCTAGCGGGAACACCGGGGAGCTGTATTTT
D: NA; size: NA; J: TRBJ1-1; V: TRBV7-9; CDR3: CASSLNTQYFGPGAFF; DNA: NA
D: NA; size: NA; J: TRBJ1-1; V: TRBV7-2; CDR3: CASSLSGYRRNTEAFF; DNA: TGTGCCAGCAGCTTAAGTGGTTACAGGCGGAACACTGAAGCTTTCTTT
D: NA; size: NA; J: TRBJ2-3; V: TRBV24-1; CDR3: CATLEGDTGAQFF; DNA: TGTGCCACCTTGGAAGGGGACACCGGGGCGCAGTTTTTT
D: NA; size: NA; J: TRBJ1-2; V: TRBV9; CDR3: CASSHTSAMSSSF; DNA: TGTGCCAGCAGCCATACTAGTGCAATGAGCAGTTCTTTC
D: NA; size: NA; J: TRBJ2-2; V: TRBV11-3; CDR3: CASSALRTGELFF; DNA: TGTGCCAGCAGCGCACTTAGGACCGGGGAGCTGTTTTTT
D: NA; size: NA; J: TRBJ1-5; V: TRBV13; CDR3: CASRTGGDQPQHF; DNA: TGTGCCAGCAGGACGGGGGGAGACCAGCCCCAGCATTTT
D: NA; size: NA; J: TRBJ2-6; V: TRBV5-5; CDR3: CASSPQGRGFSSGANVLTF; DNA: TGTGCCAGCAGCCCCCAAGGACGGGGTTTTAGCTCTGGGGCCAACGTCCTGACTTTC
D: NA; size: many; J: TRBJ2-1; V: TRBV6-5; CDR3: CASSSTGYNEQFF; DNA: TGTGCCAGCAGTTCCACTGGCTACAATGAGCAGTTCTTC
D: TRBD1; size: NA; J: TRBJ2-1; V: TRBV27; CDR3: CASNGPHRGRSSYNEQFF; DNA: TGTGCCAGCAACGGACCGCACAGGGGCCGGAGCTCCTACAATGAGCAGTTCTTC
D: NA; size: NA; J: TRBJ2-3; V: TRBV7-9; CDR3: CASSLDPGGDTQYF; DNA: TGTGCCAGCAGCCTTGACCCTGGGGGTGATACGCAGTATTTT
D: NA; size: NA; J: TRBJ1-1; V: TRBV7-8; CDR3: CASSLRRFPAANTEAFF; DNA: TGTGCCAGCAGCCTACGGAGGTTTCCGGCCGCGAACACTGAAGCTTTCTTT
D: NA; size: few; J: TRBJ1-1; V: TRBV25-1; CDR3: CASSVGRGKNTEAFF; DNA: TGTGCCAGCAGCGTAGGAAGAGGTAAGAACACTGAAGCTTTCTTT
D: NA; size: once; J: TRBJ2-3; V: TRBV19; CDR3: CASSIAGGADNQQF; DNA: TGTGCCAGTAGTATAGCGGGCGGAGCCGACAATCAGCAGTTT
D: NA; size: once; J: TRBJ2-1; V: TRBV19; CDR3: CASSIDRRAYNEQHFF; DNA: TGTGCCAGTAGTATAGATAGAAGAGCGTACAATGAGCAGCACTTCTTC